This T cell receptor beta chain was captured by sequencing in a study of control samples from healthy donors and cancer patients. This CDR3 is built from 14 residues. CDR1 is SGHTA and CDR2 is FQGNSA in the germline V gene. Trimming took off 2 bases at V and 6 bases at J, with 11 bases between the two ends. The assay was immunoSEQ multiplex PCR, and TCRdb's table has in-frame clones only and misses some. The table includes 70,000 to 85,000 clones, 70% to 85% detected once. Source material: PBMCs. The source of this sequence is a man between 60 and 70 years old with head and neck cancer. The chain combines TRBV7-2 with TRBJ2-1; no firm D call. The CDR3 region is CASSLIRASNEQFF. CDR3 bases: TGTGCCAGCAGCTTAATCCGGGCGAGCAATGAGCAGTTCTTC.